The entry below gives a single TCR beta chain sequence along with its context. Its antigen is unidentified. TCR beta rearrangements were amplified from peripheral blood genomic DNA. Multiplex touch-down PCR with TRB-A/B primers amplified rearranged V-D-J TRB sequences. TCRdb itself ran the multiplex PCR reads through MiXCR, one entry per CDR3 protein. The data contain thousands of distinct CDR3 sequences, approximately 68% of them singletons. There are 14 residues in the CDR3. CDR1 and CDR2 from the germline V gene are LNHDA and SQIVND (reference sequence). The J segment lost 1 base and the V segment lost 5 bases, leaving 3 bases of the junction unmatched. This entry is derived from a study of T cell repertoires in aging, cancer and after chemotherapy. Across the study: Donors were grouped into six age bands spanning 30 or younger through 70 or older. Glioblastoma patients receiving temozolomide-based therapy gave paired samples before and after chemotherapy.

General study points: Age-matched healthy donors had significantly more diverse, less clonal blood TCR repertoires than untreated cancer patients. In healthy donors, age-related TCR diversity loss mainly reflected lost richness.

The source of this sequence is a human donor with a solid tumor. Input material: blood. The gene calls are TRBV19 and TRBJ1-2; TRBD1 aligns across 8 bases. The DNA for the CDR3 is TGTGCCAGTAGTGTAACAGGGGGTAACTATGGCTACACCTTC. It codes for CASSVTGGNYGYTF.